What follows are 31 T cell receptor beta chains derived from one specimen sequenced in a study of Tregs in tolerant kidney transplant recipients. Sequencing was performed with immunoSEQ multiplex PCR; in TCRdb, only in-frame clones are kept and a portion is missing. This table has about 110,000 clones, roughly 90% appearing once. The sample in question was CD4+ T cells from blood, obtained before the transplant. These receptors all stem from a human donor who received a combined kidney and bone marrow transplant.

The genes are TRBV4-1 and TRBJ2-4; possibly TRBD1 for D (6 bases). CDR3 length: 16 amino acids. Germline CDR1 is MGHRA and CDR2 is YSYEKL. Trimming pared 5 bases from V and 4 bases from J, leaving 18 bases between. The CDR3 bases are TGCGCCAGCAGCGTCTCGACGGGGACAAAAAAAAACATTCAGTACTTC. This sequence encodes CASSVSTGTKKNIQYF.

This chain links TRBV7-9 with TRBJ1-2, with D possibly being TRBD1 (6 bases). V shed 5 bases and J shed 2 bases, with 15 bases lying between them. This CDR3 is built from 15 residues. Germline lookup yields CDR1 SEHNR and CDR2 FQNEAQ (reference sequence). The CDR3 DNA is TGTGCCAGCAGCCCCGAGGGGAGGGGGAACTATGGCTACACCTTC. Residues: CASSPEGRGNYGYTF. Full variable domain (outside the CDR3, taken from reference TRBV7-9 and TRBJ1-2): DTGVSQNPRHKITKRGQNVTFRCDPISEHNRLYWYRQTLGQGPEFLTYFQNEAQLEKSRLLSDRFSAERPKGSFSTLEIQRTEQGDSAMYLCASSPEGRGNYGYTFGSGTRLTVV.

This rearrangement joins TRBV7-9 to TRBJ2-2; 11 bases align to TRBD2. The CDR3 consists of 15 residues. Germline CDR1 and CDR2: SEHNR and FQNEAQ (reference sequence). The CDR3 region is CALLAGATNTGELFF. CDR3 in DNA: TGTGCTCTACTAGCGGGGGCCACGAACACCGGGGAGCTGTTTTTT.

The rearrangement joins TRBV6-1 to TRBJ2-7; D is perhaps TRBD2 (5 bases). The CDR3 is 14 amino acids. Germline assignment: CDR1 MNHNS and CDR2 SASEGT. With 7 bases removed from V and 0 bases from J, the gap between germline ends came to 13 bases. CDR3 region: CASNNHGVSYEQYF. The CDR3 DNA sequence: TGTGCCAGCAACAACCACGGGGTCTCCTACGAGCAGTACTTC.

CDR3 nucleotides: TGTGCCAGCTCCACGGGACAGGGCCCATCCTACGAGCAGTACTTC. Translation gives CASSTGQGPSYEQYF. The rearrangement links TRBV18 to TRBJ2-7; 9 bases line up with TRBD1. CDR1 and CDR2 from the germline V gene are KGHSH and LQKENI. This CDR3 comprises 15 residues. Trimming took 6 bases from V and 1 from J; bases not matched to a gene: 7.

This sequence joins TRBV6-6 and TRBJ2-7; D perhaps matches TRBD2 (6 bases). V lost 6 bases, J lost 2 bases, and 14 bases lay in between. CDR1 and CDR2 from the germline V gene are MNHNY and SVGAGI (reference sequence). The CDR3 has 14 residues. The DNA of the CDR3 is TGTGCCAGCAGGGGCTCAGCGGGTGCCTACGAGCAGTACTTC. Protein product: CASRGSAGAYEQYF.

This sequence joins TRBV14 and TRBJ2-7; 8 bases are a match to TRBD2. The V segment lost 2 bases and the J segment 6 bases; nucleotides outside the gene matches: 18. This CDR3 region has 18 residues. Germline V gives CDR1 SGHDN, CDR2 FVKESK. CDR3 nucleotides: TGTGCCAGCAGCCAATCCTCTAACCGTCCGGGACTAGTATCCGAGCAGTACTTC. Translated: CASSQSSNRPGLVSEQYF.

The rearrangement links TRBV5-4 to TRBJ2-7; TRBD1 matches 7 bases. Germline CDR1 SGHNT, CDR2 YYREEE (reference sequence). V lost 3 bases to trimming and J lost 7 bases; unmatched junction nucleotides: 10. The CDR3 has 14 amino acids. CDR3 loop: CASSSPRTGLEQYF. CDR3 DNA sequence: TGTGCCAGCAGCTCCCCCAGGACAGGCTTAGAGCAGTACTTC.

The chain combines TRBV7-2 with TRBJ2-5; unclear D gene. The CDR3 is 11 amino acids. Germline CDR1 reads SGHTA; CDR2 reads FQGNSA. Trimming took 1 base from V and 7 from J, leaving 4 bases between them. CDR3 bases: TGTGCCAGCAGCTTAGGCGCGACCCAGTACTTC. Protein sequence: CASSLGATQYF. Variable domain in full (rest from reference TRBV7-2 and TRBJ2-5): GAGVSQSPSNKVTEKGKDVELRCDPISGHTALYWYRQSLGQGLEFLIYFQGNSAPDKSGLPSDRFSAERTGGSVSTLTIQRTQQEDSAVYLCASSLGATQYFGPGTRLLVL.

J is TRBJ2-3 and V is TRBV6-6, with a possible D match to TRBD2 (5 bases). The CDR3 is 14 amino acids. Trimming removed 10 bases from V and 2 bases from J, with 16 bases in between. CDR1 is MNHNY and CDR2 is SVGAGI in the germline V gene (reference sequence). The CDR3 reads CATKSDYYTDTQYF. The CDR3 coding sequence is TGTGCCACCAAATCCGACTACTACACAGATACGCAGTATTTT.

This sequence joins TRBV28 and TRBJ1-2, with D perhaps matching TRBD1 (5 bases). Trimming removed 6 bases at V and 0 bases at J, with 17 bases between. The CDR3 runs 16 residues. The V gene's germline CDR1 is MDHEN and CDR2 SYDVKM. The CDR3 DNA sequence: TGTGCCAGCAGAAACCCGGGGGAGGGGACTAACTATGGCTACACCTTC. As protein: CASRNPGEGTNYGYTF.

This rearrangement joins TRBV29-1 to TRBJ2-5, with 7 bases matching TRBD2. Germline-derived CDR1 and CDR2 are SQVTM and ANQGSEA. V lost 7 bases, J lost 1 base, and 3 bases stayed unmatched. This CDR3 is 12 amino acids long. CDR3 DNA sequence: TGCAGCGCGGAGCGGGGCCAAGAGACCCAGTACTTC. It encodes CSAERGQETQYF.

The V gene is TRBV4-2, the J gene TRBJ2-3; 14 nucleotides line up with TRBD2. The V and J ends lost 1 base and 0 bases, in that order; junction bases with no gene match: 6. CDR1 and CDR2 from the germline V gene are LGHNA and YNFKEQ. CDR3 length: 19 residues. The chain's CDR3 is CASSQGTSGGIDSTDTQYF. The CDR3 DNA follows: TGTGCCAGCAGCCAAGGGACTAGCGGGGGGATTGACAGCACAGATACGCAGTATTTT.

The genes are TRBV6-5 and TRBJ2-6, with TRBD2 as a possible D gene (6 bases). Trimming removed 6 bases from V and 2 bases from J, with 11 bases in between. The CDR3 length is 15 residues. Germline CDR1 and CDR2: MNHEY and SVGAGI. The CDR3 here is CASSSGTPGANVLTF. For the CDR3, the DNA is TGTGCCAGCAGCTCCGGGACTCCTGGGGCCAACGTCCTGACTTTC.

This clone was seen a single time. The chain couples TRBV10-2 to TRBJ1-6; D ambiguous. Germline V gene sequence: CDR1 WSHSY, CDR2 SAAADI. This CDR3 spans 16 amino acids. V was clipped by 3 bases and J by 8 bases, with 17 bases between them. This chain's CDR3 is CASSENSLGPYSPLHF. Written as DNA, the CDR3 is TGCGCCAGCAGTGAAAATTCCTTGGGCCCTTATTCACCCCTCCACTTT.

The V and J genes are TRBV4-1 and TRBJ2-1; perhaps TRBD2 as D (5 bases). The V end lost 5 bases, the J end lost 2 bases, and 13 bases lay between the germline ends. Germline V CDR1 and CDR2: MGHRA, YSYEKL. The CDR3 is 15 residues long. The CDR3 DNA sequence: TGCGCCAGCAGCTCGGGTGGGAGAACCTACAATGAGCAGTTCTTC. Encoded protein: CASSSGGRTYNEQFF.

The J gene is TRBJ2-6, the V gene TRBV11-2, with 8 bases lining up with TRBD1. Per germline, CDR1 SGHAT and CDR2 FQNNGV. The CDR3 is made up of 18 amino acids. Trimming took 2 bases from V and 0 from J; bases not matched to a gene: 6. The CDR3 coding sequence is TGTGCCAGCAGCTTAATAAGGACAGGGTTCTCTGGGGCCAACGTCCTGACTTTC. This codes for CASSLIRTGFSGANVLTF.

This chain links TRBV28 with TRBJ2-7, with a weak D call TRBD1 (6 bases). Germline V gene data show CDR1 as MDHEN and CDR2 as SYDVKM. CDR3 size: 11 residues. Trimming took off 6 bases at V and 12 bases at J, with 15 bases between the two ends. This CDR3 is CASRSTGGWYF. As DNA, the CDR3 is TGTGCCAGCAGGTCGACAGGAGGATGGTACTTC.

This chain connects TRBV4-1 to TRBJ2-1; 11 bases match TRBD2. Germline CDR1 MGHRA, CDR2 YSYEKL. The V gene end was trimmed by 4 bases and the J gene end by 10 bases; junction bases not matched to a gene: 15. The CDR3 is made up of 17 amino acids. The CDR3 here is CASSRAALAGGPREQFF. CDR3 in DNA: TGCGCCAGCAGCCGCGCCGCCTTAGCGGGGGGGCCCCGCGAGCAGTTCTTC.

The gene calls are TRBV9 and TRBJ1-4; TRBD1 matches 7 bases. Germline V CDR1 and CDR2: SGDLS, YYNGEE. The CDR3 length is 15 residues. Trimming cost V 7 bases and J 3 bases; bases outside gene matches: 9. The CDR3 nucleotides are TGTGCCAGCGGAAGGGGGGACAGCCCTAATGAAAAACTGTTTTTT. Its protein is CASGRGDSPNEKLFF.

This clone has a handful of counts. The V and J genes are TRBV28 and TRBJ2-7; D ambiguous. The ends were cut back, 10 bases at V and 1 base at J, with 20 bases in the middle. This CDR3 spans 15 amino acids. Germline V gene lookup returns CDR1 MDHEN and CDR2 SYDVKM. CDR3 nucleotide sequence: TGTGCCATCGCACCCTCGACTCTCCGGTCCTACGAGCAGTACTTC. The encoded protein is CAIAPSTLRSYEQYF.

The rearrangement joins TRBV5-6 to TRBJ2-7, with a possible D match to TRBD1 (6 bases). The CDR3 contains 16 residues. Trimming cost V 0 bases and J 7 bases, with 20 bases left between them. Germline CDR1 reads SGHDT; CDR2 reads YYEEEE. CDR3 DNA: TGTGCCAGCAGCTTGGTCCGACAGGTCAACGTTGGGGAGCAGTACTTC. Translating it yields CASSLVRQVNVGEQYF.

The chain combines TRBV5-4 with TRBJ1-1; 8 nucleotides line up with TRBD1. The CDR3 length is 14 residues. The J segment lost 4 bases and the V segment lost 2 bases, leaving 4 bases of the junction unmatched. From germline, CDR1 is SGHNT and CDR2 YYREEE (reference sequence). CDR3 in amino acids: CASSFFDRGTEAFF. DNA for the CDR3: TGTGCCAGCAGCTTCTTCGACAGGGGCACTGAAGCTTTCTTT.

The chain employs TRBV6-1 and TRBJ1-2, with D possibly matching TRBD1 (5 bases). The V gene lost 1 base and the J gene lost 3 bases, with 9 bases spanning the gap. CDR1 and CDR2 (germline): MNHNS, SASEGT. This CDR3 spans 14 amino acids. CDR3 bases: TGTGCCAGCAGTGAAGACAGGAGATACTATGGCTACACCTTC. Its protein product is CASSEDRRYYGYTF.

J is TRBJ1-2 and V is TRBV10-3, with 9 bases identical to TRBD1. Germline lookup yields CDR1 ENHRY and CDR2 SYGVKD. V dropped 4 bases and J dropped 2; count of bases not matched to a gene: 5. The CDR3 contains 15 residues. In DNA, the CDR3 is TGTGCCATCAGTGGGGACAGGGAGGTCAACTATGGCTACACCTTC. Residues: CAISGDREVNYGYTF.

J is TRBJ1-4 and V is TRBV2; D unresolved. V shed 3 bases and J shed 6 bases, with 14 bases lying between them. Germline V gives CDR1 SNHLY, CDR2 FYNNEI. There are 15 residues in the CDR3. The CDR3 spells CASSDLRVEDEKLFF. CDR3 nucleotide sequence: TGTGCCAGCAGTGATCTCCGGGTCGAAGATGAAAAACTGTTTTTT.

The chain links TRBV29-1 to TRBJ1-2; D remains ambiguous. Trimming stripped 5 bases from V and 4 bases from J, with 11 bases between. This CDR3 spans 12 amino acids. Germline V gives CDR1 SQVTM, CDR2 ANQGSEA. This CDR3 reads CSVSAMRYGYTF. CDR3 nucleotide sequence: TGCAGCGTTTCCGCTATGCGCTATGGCTACACCTTC.

The CDR3 nucleotides read TGTGCCAGCAGCCGTCTGGGGGGTGGAAACACCATATATTTT. This codes for CASSRLGGGNTIYF. The rearrangement uses TRBV7-9 and TRBJ1-3; a weak D match, TRBD1 (5 bases). Per germline, CDR1 SEHNR and CDR2 FQNEAQ (reference sequence). With 5 bases removed from V and 3 bases from J, the gap between germline ends came to 11 bases. This CDR3 has 14 amino acids.

V gene TRBV5-1 combines with J gene TRBJ2-3; 10 bases agree with TRBD2. CDR1 and CDR2 (germline): SGHRS, YFSETQ. This CDR3 has 15 residues. The V gene end was trimmed by 7 bases and the J gene end by 5 bases; junction bases not matched to a gene: 10. The CDR3 DNA is TGCGCCAGCTTCCCCGGGACTAGCGATTTAGATACGCAGTATTTT. Amino acids: CASFPGTSDLDTQYF.

The chain joins TRBV25-1 to TRBJ1-2; D remains ambiguous. Germline V gene sequence: CDR1 MGHDK, CDR2 SYGVNS. The CDR3 covers 14 residues. The V gene lost 4 bases and the J gene lost 9 bases, with 18 bases spanning the gap. The CDR3 bases are TGTGCCAGCAGTGGATCGGGATCAATTCTTCGCTACACCTTC. It yields the protein CASSGSGSILRYTF.

The CDR3 region has the DNA TGTGCCAGCAGTCCACAGGGGAGAGAGACCCAGTACTTC. Translating gives CASSPQGRETQYF. The chain employs TRBV28 and TRBJ2-5; 7 nucleotides align to TRBD1. Trimming removed 5 bases from V and 4 bases from J; junction bases left unmatched: 4. This CDR3 is built from 13 residues. Germline lookup yields CDR1 MDHEN and CDR2 SYDVKM.